This T cell receptor beta chain comes out of a study of tumor-infiltrating lymphocytes in primary liver carcinoma. The approximately 20-31 mg bulk tissue piece was not sorted before simultaneous RNA and DNA extraction. Total RNA (around 510 ng) served as template for TCR beta cDNA synthesis primed by a constant-region primer. The TCR beta library was amplified through three nested multiplex PCR rounds in a modified ARM-PCR procedure. PCR rounds one and two used TRBV1-TRBV30 forward primers with a C-beta reverse primer for around 9 cycles each. MiXCR, applied by TCRdb to the multiplex PCR reads, yields one record per CDR3 protein. The sample holds tens of thousands of distinct CDR3 sequences, 70% to 75% seen once. This CDR3 region has 15 residues. Germline lookup yields CDR1 LGHNT and CDR2 FRNRAP. Trimming cost V 2 bases and J 14 bases, with 23 bases left between them.

The rearrangement uses TRBV12-5 and TRBJ2-3; D perhaps matches TRBD1 (5 bases). What was sequenced was liver tumor tissue from sampling region 4. Specified subset: tumor region T4, right-lateral pole. This TCR was recovered from an older woman with primary liver carcinoma and hepatitis B virus infection. This CDR3 is CASGLIGPGQNTGYF. The CDR3 DNA reads TGTGCTAGTGGTTTGATAGGACCAGGGCAAAATACGGGGTATTTT.